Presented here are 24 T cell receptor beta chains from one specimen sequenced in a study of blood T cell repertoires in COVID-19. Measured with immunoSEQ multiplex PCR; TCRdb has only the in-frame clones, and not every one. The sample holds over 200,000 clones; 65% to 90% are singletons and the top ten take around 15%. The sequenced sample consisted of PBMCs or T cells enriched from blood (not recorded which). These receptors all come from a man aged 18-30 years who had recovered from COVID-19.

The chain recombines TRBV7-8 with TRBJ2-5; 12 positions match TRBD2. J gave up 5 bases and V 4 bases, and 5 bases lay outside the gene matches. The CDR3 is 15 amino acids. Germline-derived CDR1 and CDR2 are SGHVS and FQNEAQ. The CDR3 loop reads CASSSTSGSRETQYF. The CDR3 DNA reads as TGTGCCAGCAGCTCGACTAGCGGGAGCAGGGAGACCCAGTACTTC.

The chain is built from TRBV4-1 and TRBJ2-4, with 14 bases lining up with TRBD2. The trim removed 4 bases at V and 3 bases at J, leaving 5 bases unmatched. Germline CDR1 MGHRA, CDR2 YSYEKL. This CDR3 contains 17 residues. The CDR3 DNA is TGCGCCAGCAGCCGACTAGCGGGGGGGCGTGGCAAAAACATTCAGTACTTC. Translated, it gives CASSRLAGGRGKNIQYF.

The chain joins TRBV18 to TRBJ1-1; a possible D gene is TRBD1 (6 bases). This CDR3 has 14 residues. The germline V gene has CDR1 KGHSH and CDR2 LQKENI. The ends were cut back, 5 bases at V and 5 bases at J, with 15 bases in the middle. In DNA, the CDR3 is TGTGCCAGCTCAGAAGTACAGGGTAATACTGAAGCTTTCTTT. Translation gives CASSEVQGNTEAFF.

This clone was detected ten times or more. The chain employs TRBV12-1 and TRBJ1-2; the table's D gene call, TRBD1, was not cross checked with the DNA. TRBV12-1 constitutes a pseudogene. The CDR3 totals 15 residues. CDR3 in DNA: TGTGCCAGCAGCCGAGAAAGACAGGTTCGGGAAGGCTACACCTTC. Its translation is CASSRERQVREGYTF.

The CDR3, as DNA: TGTGCCAGCAGTTCAAACAGAATTACAACGAACACTGAAGCTTTCTTT. Translation: CASSSNRITTNTEAFF. V usage is TRBV28 and J usage is TRBJ1-1, with D unresolved. Trimming shortened V by 4 bases and J by 1 base, and 16 bases separated the two germline ends. CDR3 length: 16 residues. The germline V gene encodes CDR1 MDHEN and CDR2 SYDVKM. The full variable domain, its missing parts supplied by reference TRBV28 and TRBJ1-1, is DVKVTQSSRYLVKRTGEKVFLECVQDMDHENMFWYRQDPGLGLRLIYFSYDVKMKEKGDIPEGYSVSREKKERFSLILESASTNQTSMYLCASSSNRITTNTEAFFGQGTRLTVV.

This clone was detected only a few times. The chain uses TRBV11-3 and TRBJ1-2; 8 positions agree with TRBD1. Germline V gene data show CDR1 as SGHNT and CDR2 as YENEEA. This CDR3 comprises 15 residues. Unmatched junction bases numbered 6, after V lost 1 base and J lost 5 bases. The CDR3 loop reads CASSLGGQDTYGYTF. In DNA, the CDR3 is TGTGCCAGCAGCTTAGGGGGACAGGATACTTATGGCTACACCTTC.

The CDR3 nucleotides read TGTGCCAGTAGTACCCGCCGTTCGCTAGCGGGGGCGGAAGATACGCAGTATTTT. It encodes CASSTRRSLAGAEDTQYF. The chain uses TRBV19 and TRBJ2-3; TRBD2 aligns across 10 bases. The V gene's germline CDR1 is LNHDA and CDR2 SQIVND (reference sequence). This CDR3 region has 18 residues. The J segment lost 5 bases and the V segment lost 4 bases, leaving 15 bases of the junction unmatched.

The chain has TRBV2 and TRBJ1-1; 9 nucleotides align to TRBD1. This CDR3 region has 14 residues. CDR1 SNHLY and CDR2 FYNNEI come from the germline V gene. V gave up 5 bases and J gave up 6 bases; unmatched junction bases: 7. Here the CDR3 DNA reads TGTGCCAGCAGTCCGGGACAGGGCTCGTCTGAAGCTTTCTTT. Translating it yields CASSPGQGSSEAFF.

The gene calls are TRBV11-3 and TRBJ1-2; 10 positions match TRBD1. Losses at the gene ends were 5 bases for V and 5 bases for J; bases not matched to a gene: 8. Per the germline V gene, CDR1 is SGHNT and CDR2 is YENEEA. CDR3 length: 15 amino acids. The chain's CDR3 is CASSPRTGGYYGYTF. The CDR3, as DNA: TGTGCCAGCAGCCCCAGGACAGGGGGATATTATGGCTACACCTTC.

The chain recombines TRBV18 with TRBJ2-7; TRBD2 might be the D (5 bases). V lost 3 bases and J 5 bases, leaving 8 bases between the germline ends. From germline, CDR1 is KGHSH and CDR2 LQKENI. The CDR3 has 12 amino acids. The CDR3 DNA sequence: TGTGCCAGCTCACCTGGACTGAACGAGCAGTACTTC. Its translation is CASSPGLNEQYF.

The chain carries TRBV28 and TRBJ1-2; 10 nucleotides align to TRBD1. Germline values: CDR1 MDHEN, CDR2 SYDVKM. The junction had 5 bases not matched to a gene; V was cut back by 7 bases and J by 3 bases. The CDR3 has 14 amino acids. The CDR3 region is CASTEDRGYYGYTF. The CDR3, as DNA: TGTGCCAGCACCGAGGACAGGGGGTACTATGGCTACACCTTC.

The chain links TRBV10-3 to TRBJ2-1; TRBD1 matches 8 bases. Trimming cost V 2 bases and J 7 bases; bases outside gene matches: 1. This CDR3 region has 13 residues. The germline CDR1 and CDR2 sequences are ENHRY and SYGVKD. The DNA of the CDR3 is TGTGCCATCAGTGAGGGACAGGGAAATGAGCAGTTCTTC. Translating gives CAISEGQGNEQFF.

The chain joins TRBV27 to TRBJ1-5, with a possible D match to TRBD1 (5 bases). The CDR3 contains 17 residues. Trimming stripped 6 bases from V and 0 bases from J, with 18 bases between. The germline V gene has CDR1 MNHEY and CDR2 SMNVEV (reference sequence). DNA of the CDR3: TGTGCCAGCAGAGAATACAGGTGGGGGGATAGCAATCAGCCCCAGCATTTT. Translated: CASREYRWGDSNQPQHF.

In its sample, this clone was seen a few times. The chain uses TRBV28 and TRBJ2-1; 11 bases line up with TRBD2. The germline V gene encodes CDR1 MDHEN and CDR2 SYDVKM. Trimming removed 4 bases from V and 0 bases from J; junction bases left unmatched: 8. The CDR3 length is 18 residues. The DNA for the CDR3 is TGTGCCAGCAGTTCTCGGACTAGCGGGCCCTTCTCCTACAATGAGCAGTTCTTC. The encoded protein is CASSSRTSGPFSYNEQFF. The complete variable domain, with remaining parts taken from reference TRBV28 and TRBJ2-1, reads DVKVTQSSRYLVKRTGEKVFLECVQDMDHENMFWYRQDPGLGLRLIYFSYDVKMKEKGDIPEGYSVSREKKERFSLILESASTNQTSMYLCASSSRTSGPFSYNEQFFGPGTRLTVL.

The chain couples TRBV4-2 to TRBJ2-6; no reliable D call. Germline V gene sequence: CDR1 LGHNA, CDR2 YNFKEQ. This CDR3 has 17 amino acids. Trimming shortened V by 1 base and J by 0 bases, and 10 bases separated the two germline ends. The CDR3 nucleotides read TGTGCCAGCAGCCAAGGAGGCGCCGGCTCTGGGGCCAACGTCCTGACTTTC. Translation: CASSQGGAGSGANVLTF.

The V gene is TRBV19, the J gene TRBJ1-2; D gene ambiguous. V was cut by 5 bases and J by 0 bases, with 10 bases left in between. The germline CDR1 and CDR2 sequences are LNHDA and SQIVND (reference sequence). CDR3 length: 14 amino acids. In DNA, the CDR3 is TGTGCCAGTAGTCTAGGACTGTCTAACTATGGCTACACCTTC. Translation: CASSLGLSNYGYTF.

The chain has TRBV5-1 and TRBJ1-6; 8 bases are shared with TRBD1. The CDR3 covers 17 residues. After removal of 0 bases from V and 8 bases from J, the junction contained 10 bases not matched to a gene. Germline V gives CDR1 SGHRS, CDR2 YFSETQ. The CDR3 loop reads CASSLGPPDRAYSPLHF. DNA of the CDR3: TGCGCCAGCAGCTTGGGTCCCCCGGACAGGGCCTATTCACCCCTCCACTTT.

CDR3 sequence reads: CASSHSLGGGTHNEQFF. The CDR3 nucleotides are TGTGCCAGCAGCCACTCCCTAGGCGGGGGGACCCACAATGAGCAGTTCTTC. V is TRBV3-1 (or the pseudogene TRBV3-2) and J is TRBJ2-1, with TRBD2 matching over 8 bases. Germline values: CDR1 LGHDT, CDR2 YNNKEL (reference sequence). This CDR3 is 17 amino acids long. The junction had 12 bases not matched to a gene; V was cut back by 3 bases and J by 5 bases.

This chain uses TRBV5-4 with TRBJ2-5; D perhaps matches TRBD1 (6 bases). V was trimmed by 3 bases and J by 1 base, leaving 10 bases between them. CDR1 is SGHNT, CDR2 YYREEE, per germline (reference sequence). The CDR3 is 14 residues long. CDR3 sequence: CASSSQGTQETQYF. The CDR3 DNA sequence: TGTGCCAGCAGCTCCCAGGGGACCCAAGAGACCCAGTACTTC.

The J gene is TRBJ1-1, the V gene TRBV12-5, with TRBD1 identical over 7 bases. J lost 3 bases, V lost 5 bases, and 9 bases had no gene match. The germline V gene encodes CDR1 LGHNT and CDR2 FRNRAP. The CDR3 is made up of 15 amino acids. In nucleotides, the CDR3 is TGTGCTAGTGGTCCCGCGGACAGGACCGACACTGAAGCTTTCTTT. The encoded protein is CASGPADRTDTEAFF.

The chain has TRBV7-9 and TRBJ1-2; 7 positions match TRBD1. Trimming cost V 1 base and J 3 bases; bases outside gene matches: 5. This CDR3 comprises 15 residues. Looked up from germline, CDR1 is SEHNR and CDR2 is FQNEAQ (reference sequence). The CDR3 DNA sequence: TGTGCCAGCAGCTTAGAAGGAGGGGGCGACTATGGCTACACCTTC. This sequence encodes CASSLEGGGDYGYTF. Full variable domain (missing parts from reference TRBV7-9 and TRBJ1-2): DTGVSQNPRHKITKRGQNVTFRCDPISEHNRLYWYRQTLGQGPEFLTYFQNEAQLEKSRLLSDRFSAERPKGSFSTLEIQRTEQGDSAMYLCASSLEGGGDYGYTFGSGTRLTVV.

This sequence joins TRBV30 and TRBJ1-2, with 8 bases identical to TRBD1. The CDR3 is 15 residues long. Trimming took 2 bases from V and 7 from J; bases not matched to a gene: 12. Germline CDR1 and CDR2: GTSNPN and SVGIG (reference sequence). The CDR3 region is CAWSYPGQVRTGYTF. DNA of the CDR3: TGTGCCTGGAGTTATCCGGGACAGGTCAGAACTGGCTACACCTTC.

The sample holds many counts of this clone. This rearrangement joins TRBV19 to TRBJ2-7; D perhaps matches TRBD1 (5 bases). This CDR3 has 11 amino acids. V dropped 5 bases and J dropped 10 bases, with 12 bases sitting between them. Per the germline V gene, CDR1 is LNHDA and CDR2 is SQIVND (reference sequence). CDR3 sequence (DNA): TGTGCCAGTAGTCAGGGTTTGGACCAGTACTTC. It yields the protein CASSQGLDQYF.

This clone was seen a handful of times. The CDR3: CASSPSLGQGTYEQYF. CDR3 sequence (DNA): TGTGCCAGCAGCCCATCGCTGGGTCAGGGTACCTACGAGCAGTACTTC. The V gene is TRBV11-2, the J gene TRBJ2-7; D is perhaps TRBD1 (5 bases). The CDR3 spans 16 residues. Trimming removed 5 bases at V and 2 bases at J, with 19 bases between. The germline V gene encodes CDR1 SGHAT and CDR2 FQNNGV.